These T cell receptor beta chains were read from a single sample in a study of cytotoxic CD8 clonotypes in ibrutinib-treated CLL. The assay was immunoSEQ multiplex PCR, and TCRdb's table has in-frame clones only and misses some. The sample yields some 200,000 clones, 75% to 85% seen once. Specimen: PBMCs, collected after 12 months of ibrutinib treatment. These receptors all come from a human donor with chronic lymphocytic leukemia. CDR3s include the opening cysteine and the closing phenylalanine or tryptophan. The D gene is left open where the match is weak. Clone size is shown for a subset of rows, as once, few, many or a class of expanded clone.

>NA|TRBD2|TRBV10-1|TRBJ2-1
CASSYGTSGSGEQFF
TGCGCCAGCAGTTACGGGACTAGCGGGAGTGGTGAGCAGTTCTTC
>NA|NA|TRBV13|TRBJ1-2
CASSLEGGYGYTF
TGTGCCAGCAGCTTGGAGGGCGGGTATGGCTACACCTTC
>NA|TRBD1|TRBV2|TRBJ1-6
CASRPGQRNSPLHF
TGTGCCAGCAGGCCGGGACAGAGAAATTCACCCCTCCACTTT
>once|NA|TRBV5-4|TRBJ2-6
CASSQRGGNTYSGANVLTF
TGTGCCAGCAGCCAAAGAGGGGGGAACACTTACTCTGGGGCCAACGTCCTGACTTTC
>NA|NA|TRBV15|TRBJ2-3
CATSVVLSADTQYF
TGTGCCACCAGCGTGGTCCTTAGTGCAGATACGCAGTATTTT
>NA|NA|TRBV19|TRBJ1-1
CASRGHGTRTEAFF
TGTGCCAGTAGGGGGCATGGGACGAGAACTGAAGCTTTCTTT
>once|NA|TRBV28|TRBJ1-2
CASSLWAGANYGYTF
TGTGCCAGCAGTTTATGGGCGGGAGCTAACTATGGCTACACCTTC
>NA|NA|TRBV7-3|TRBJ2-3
CASSLAAVEGDTQYF
TGTGCCAGCAGCTTAGCAGCGGTCGAAGGAGATACGCAGTATTTT
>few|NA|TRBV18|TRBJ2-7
CASSPAAAYEQYF
TGTGCCAGCTCACCCGCGGCCGCCTACGAGCAGTACTTC
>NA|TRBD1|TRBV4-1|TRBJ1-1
CASSQGTGRTEAFF
TGCGCCAGCAGCCAAGGGACAGGGAGGACTGAAGCTTTCTTT
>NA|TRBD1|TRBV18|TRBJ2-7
CASSVTGGVYEQYF
TGTGCCAGCTCAGTGACAGGGGGCGTCTACGAGCAGTACTTC
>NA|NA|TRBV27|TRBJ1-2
CASTPQEGGAYGYTF
TGTGCCAGCACCCCCCAAGAGGGGGGCGCCTATGGCTACACCTTC
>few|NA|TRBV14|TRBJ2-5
CASSQAAGPGTQYF
TGTGCCAGCAGCCAAGCGGCAGGGCCAGGGACCCAGTACTTC
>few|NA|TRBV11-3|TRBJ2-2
CASSFTSTGELFF
TGTGCCAGCAGCTTCACTAGTACCGGGGAGCTGTTTTTT
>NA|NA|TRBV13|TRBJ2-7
CASSPPKRRDPYEQYF
TGTGCCAGCAGTCCCCCGAAACGGAGAGATCCGTACGAGCAGTACTTC
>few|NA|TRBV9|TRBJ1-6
CASSGDGSYNSPLHF
TGTGCCAGCAGCGGTGATGGCTCCTATAATTCACCCCTCCACTTT
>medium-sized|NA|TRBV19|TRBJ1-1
CASSTGMNTEAFF
TGTGCCAGTAGTACAGGGATGAACACTGAAGCTTTCTTT
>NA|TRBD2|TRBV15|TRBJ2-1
CATSRTTTSGRTYNEQFF
TGTGCCACCAGCAGGACAACGACTAGCGGGAGAACTTACAATGAGCAGTTCTTC
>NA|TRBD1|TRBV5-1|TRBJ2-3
CASSLGDRVTDTQYF
TGCGCCAGCAGCTTGGGGGACAGGGTAACAGATACGCAGTATTTT
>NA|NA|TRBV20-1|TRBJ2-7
CSARDIGRQYF
TGCAGTGCTAGAGATATCGGGAGGCAGTACTTC
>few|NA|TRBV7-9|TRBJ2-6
CASSLGTGANVLTF
TGTGCCAGCAGCTTAGGGACCGGGGCCAACGTCCTGACTTTC
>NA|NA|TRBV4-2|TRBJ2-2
CASSPVSRLSTGELFF
TGTGCCAGCAGCCCTGTCTCTAGGTTGAGTACCGGGGAGCTGTTTTTT
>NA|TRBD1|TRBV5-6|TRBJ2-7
CASSSITGDPPREQYF
TGTGCCAGCAGCTCCATTACAGGGGATCCGCCACGCGAGCAGTACTTC
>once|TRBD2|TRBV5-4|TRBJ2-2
CASSKGLAGRAGELFF
TGTGCCAGCAGCAAGGGACTAGCGGGAAGGGCCGGGGAGCTGTTTTTT
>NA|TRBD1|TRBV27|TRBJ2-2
CASTQRGTGPTGELFF
TGTGCCAGCACCCAAAGGGGGACAGGCCCGACCGGGGAGCTGTTTTTT
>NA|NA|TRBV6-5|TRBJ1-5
CASSIFVHQPQHF
TGTGCCAGCAGTATCTTTGTCCATCAGCCCCAGCATTTT
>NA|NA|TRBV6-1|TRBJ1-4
CASSVLAATNEKLFF
TGTGCCAGCAGTGTTCTAGCAGCAACTAATGAAAAACTGTTTTTT
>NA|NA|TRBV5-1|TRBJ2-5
CASSLALGPSGDF
TGCGCCAGCAGCTTGGCCCTTGGGCCATCAGGAGACTTC
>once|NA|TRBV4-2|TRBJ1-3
CASSQDLTLGDTIYF
TGTGCCAGCAGCCAAGATCTAACCCTTGGGGACACCATATATTTT
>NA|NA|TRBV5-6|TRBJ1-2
CASSSRGRGYGYTF
TGTGCCAGCAGCTCCCGGGGTAGAGGCTATGGCTACACCTTC
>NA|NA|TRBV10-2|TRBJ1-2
CASSEGGPGYGYTF
TGCGCCAGCAGTGAGGGGGGGCCGGGCTATGGCTACACCTTC
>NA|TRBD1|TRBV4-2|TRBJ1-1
CASSTPGTGYTEAFF
TGTGCCAGCAGCACCCCCGGGACAGGGTACACTGAAGCTTTCTTT
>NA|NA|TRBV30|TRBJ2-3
CAWGQGISDTQYF
TGTGCCTGGGGTCAGGGTATTTCAGATACGCAGTATTTT
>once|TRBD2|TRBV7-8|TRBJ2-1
CASSSRLAGGRNEQFF
TGTGCCAGCAGCTCCAGACTAGCGGGGGGGCGCAATGAGCAGTTCTTC
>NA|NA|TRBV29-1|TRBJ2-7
CSGGDGESYEQYF
TGCAGCGGTGGGGATGGGGAAAGCTACGAGCAGTACTTC
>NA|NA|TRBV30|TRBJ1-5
CAWSVLQGTQPQHF
TGTGCCTGGAGTGTACTCCAGGGGACGCAGCCCCAGCATTTT
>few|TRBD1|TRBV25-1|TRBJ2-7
CASSESRDRGYEQYF
TGTGCCAGCAGTGAATCACGGGACAGGGGGTACGAGCAGTACTTC
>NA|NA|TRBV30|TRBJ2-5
CAWSGGSETQYF
TGTGCCTGGAGTGGGGGGAGTGAGACCCAGTACTTC
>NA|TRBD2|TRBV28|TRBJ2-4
CASSVTSGRSLAKNIQYF
TGTGCCAGCAGTGTGACTAGCGGGAGAAGCCTAGCCAAAAACATTCAGTACTTC
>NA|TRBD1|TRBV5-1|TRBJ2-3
CASSLAGQASDTQYF
TGCGCCAGCAGCTTGGCCGGACAGGCTTCAGATACGCAGTATTTT
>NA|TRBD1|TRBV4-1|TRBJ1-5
CASSQGTGRNQPQHF
TGCGCCAGCAGCCAAGGGACAGGGAGGAATCAGCCCCAGCATTTT
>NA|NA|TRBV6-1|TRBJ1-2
CASSVEGAAYGYTF
TGTGCCAGCAGTGTCGAAGGGGCGGCCTATGGCTACACCTTC
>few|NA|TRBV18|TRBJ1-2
CASSGYGYTF
TGTGCCAGCTCTGGCTATGGCTACACCTTC
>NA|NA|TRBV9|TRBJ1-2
CASSVDGSHYGYTF
TGTGCCAGCAGCGTGGATGGGAGCCACTATGGCTACACCTTC
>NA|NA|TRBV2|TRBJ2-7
CASRQAYEQYF
TGTGCCAGCAGACAAGCTTACGAGCAGTACTTC
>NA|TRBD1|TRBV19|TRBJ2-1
CASAFGNRGMNEQFF
TGTGCCAGTGCGTTCGGTAACAGGGGGATGAATGAGCAGTTCTTC
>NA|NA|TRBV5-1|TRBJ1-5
CASSLMGYSNQPQHF
TGCGCCAGCAGCTTAATGGGCTATAGCAATCAGCCCCAGCATTTT
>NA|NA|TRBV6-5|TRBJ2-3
CASKTGTNTDTQYF
TGTGCCAGCAAAACCGGGACCAATACAGATACGCAGTATTTT
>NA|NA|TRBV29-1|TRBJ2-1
CSAPGSSSYNEQFF
TGCAGCGCCCCCGGGTCGAGCTCCTACAATGAGCAGTTCTTC
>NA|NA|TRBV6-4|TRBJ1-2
CASSEGRNYGYTF
TGTGCCAGCAGTGAAGGCAGAAACTATGGCTACACCTTC
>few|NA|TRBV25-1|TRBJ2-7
CASSERTSYEQYF
TGTGCCAGCAGTGAAAGGACTTCCTACGAGCAGTACTTC
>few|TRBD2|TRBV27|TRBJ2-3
CASSLSGTSGRYF
TGTGCCAGCAGTTTATCGGGGACTAGCGGGAGATATTTT
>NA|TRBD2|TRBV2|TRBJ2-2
CATTSGGPTGELFF
TGTGCCACCACCAGCGGGGGGCCGACCGGGGAGCTGTTTTTT
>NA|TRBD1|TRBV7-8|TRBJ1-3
CASSFGQGSGNTIYF
TGTGCCAGCAGCTTTGGACAGGGCTCTGGAAACACCATATATTTT
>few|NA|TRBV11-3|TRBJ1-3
CASSPTNSGNTIYF
TGTGCCAGCAGCCCGACAAACTCTGGAAACACCATATATTTT
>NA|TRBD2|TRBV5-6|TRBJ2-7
CASSLVGGREQYF
TGTGCCAGCAGCTTGGTAGGCGGGAGAGAGCAGTACTTC
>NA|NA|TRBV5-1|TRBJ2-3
CASSLLAADTQYF
TGCGCCAGCAGCTTACTAGCCGCAGATACGCAGTATTTT
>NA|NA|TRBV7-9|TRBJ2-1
CASSPPRLGRPFFF
TGTGCCAGCAGCCCCCCCCGACTAGGACGCCCCTTCTTCTTC
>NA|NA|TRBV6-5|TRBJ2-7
CASSYSTRRERQYF
TGTGCCAGCAGTTACTCGACCAGGAGGGAACGGCAGTACTTC
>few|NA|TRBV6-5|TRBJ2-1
CASSYPTDKQFF
TGTGCCAGCAGTTACCCGACGGATAAGCAGTTCTTC